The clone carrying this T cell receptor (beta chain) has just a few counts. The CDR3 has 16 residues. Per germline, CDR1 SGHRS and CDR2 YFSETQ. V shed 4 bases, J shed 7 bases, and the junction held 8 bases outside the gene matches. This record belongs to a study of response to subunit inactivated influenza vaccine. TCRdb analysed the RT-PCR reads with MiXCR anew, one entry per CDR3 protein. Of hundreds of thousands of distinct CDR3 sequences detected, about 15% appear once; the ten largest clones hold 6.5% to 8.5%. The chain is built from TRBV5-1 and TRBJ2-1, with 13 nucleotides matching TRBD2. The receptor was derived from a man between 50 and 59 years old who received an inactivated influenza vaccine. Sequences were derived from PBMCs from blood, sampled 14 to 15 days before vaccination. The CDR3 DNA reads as TGCGCCAGCAGCGTCGCCGGGACTAGCGGGATAAATGAGCAGTTCTTC. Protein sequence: CASSVAGTSGINEQFF.